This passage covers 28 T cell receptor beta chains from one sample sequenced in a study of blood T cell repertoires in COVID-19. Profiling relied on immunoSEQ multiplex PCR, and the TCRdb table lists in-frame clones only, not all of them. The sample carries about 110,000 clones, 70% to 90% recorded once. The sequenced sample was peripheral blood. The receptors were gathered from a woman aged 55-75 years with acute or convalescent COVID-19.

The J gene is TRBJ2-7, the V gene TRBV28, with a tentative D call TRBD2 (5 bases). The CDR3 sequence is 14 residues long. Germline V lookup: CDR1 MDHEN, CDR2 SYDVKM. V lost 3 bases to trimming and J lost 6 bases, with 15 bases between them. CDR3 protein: CASSFPRGRSEQYF. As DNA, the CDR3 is TGTGCCAGCAGTTTCCCCCGGGGTCGGTCCGAGCAGTACTTC.

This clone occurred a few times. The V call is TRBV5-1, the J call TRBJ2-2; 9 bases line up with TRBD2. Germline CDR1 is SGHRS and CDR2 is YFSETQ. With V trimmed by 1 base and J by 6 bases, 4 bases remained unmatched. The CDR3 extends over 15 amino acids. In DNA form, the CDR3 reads TGCGCCAGCAGCTTGTTTGGGACTAGCTCCGGGGAGCTGTTTTTT. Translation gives CASSLFGTSSGELFF.

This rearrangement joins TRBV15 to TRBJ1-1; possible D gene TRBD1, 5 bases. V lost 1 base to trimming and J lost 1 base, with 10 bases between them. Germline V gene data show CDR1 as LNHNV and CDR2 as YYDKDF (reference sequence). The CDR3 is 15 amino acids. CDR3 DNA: TGTGCCACCAGCAGAGTACAGGCTGCGAACACTGAAGCTTTCTTT. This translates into CATSRVQAANTEAFF. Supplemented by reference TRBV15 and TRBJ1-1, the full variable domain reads DAMVIQNPRYQVTQFGKPVTLSCSQTLNHNVMYWYQQKSSQAPKLLFHYYDKDFNNEADTPDNFQSRRPNTSFCFLDIRSPGLGDTAMYLCATSRVQAANTEAFFGQGTRLTVV.

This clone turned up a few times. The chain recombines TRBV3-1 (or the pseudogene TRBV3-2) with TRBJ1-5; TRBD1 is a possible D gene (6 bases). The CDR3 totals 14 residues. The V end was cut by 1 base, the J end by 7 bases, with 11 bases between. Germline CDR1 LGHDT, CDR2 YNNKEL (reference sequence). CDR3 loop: CASSQAQGNQPQHF. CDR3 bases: TGTGCCAGCAGCCAAGCCCAGGGGAACCAGCCCCAGCATTTT.

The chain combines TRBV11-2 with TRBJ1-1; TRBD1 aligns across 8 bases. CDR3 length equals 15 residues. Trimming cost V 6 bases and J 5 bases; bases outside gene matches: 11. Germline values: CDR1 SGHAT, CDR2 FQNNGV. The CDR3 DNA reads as TGTGCCAGCAGACGACCCCACAGGGGGAGGACTGAAGCTTTCTTT. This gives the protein CASRRPHRGRTEAFF.

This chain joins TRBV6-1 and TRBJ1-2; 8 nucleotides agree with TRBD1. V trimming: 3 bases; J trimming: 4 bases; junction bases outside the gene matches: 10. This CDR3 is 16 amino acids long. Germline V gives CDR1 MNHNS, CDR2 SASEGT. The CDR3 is CASSEAETGDIYGYTF. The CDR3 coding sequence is TGTGCCAGCAGTGAGGCCGAGACAGGGGACATCTATGGCTACACCTTC.

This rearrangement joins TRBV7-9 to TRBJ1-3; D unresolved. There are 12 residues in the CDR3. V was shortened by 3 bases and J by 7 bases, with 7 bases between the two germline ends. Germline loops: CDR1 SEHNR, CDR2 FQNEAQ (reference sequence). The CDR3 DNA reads TGTGCCAGCAGCTTCCTGTCGAACACCATATATTTT. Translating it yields CASSFLSNTIYF. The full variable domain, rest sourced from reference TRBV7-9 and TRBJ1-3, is DTGVSQNPRHKITKRGQNVTFRCDPISEHNRLYWYRQTLGQGPEFLTYFQNEAQLEKSRLLSDRFSAERPKGSFSTLEIQRTEQGDSAMYLCASSFLSNTIYFGEGSWLTVV.

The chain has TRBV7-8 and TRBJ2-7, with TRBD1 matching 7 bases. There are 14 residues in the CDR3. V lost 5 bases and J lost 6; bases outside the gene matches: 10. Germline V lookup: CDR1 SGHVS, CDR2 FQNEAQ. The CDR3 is CASSTGQSLREQYF. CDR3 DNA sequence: TGTGCCAGCAGCACGGGACAGTCCCTACGCGAGCAGTACTTC.

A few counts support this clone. The CDR3 sequence is CASRPGTGGNSPLHF. CDR3 bases: TGTGCCAGCAGACCTGGGACAGGGGGCAATTCACCCCTCCACTTT. The J gene is TRBJ1-6, the V gene TRBV7-9; 12 nucleotides match TRBD1. The CDR3 is made up of 15 amino acids. V was pared by 6 bases and J by 7 bases, with 4 bases of the junction left unmatched. Per the germline V gene, CDR1 is SEHNR and CDR2 is FQNEAQ (reference sequence).

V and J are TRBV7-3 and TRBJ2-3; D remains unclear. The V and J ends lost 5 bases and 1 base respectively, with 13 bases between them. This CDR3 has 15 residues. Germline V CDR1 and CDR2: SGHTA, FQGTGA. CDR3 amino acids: CASSRSSTGTDTQYF. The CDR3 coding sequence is TGTGCCAGCAGCCGTAGCTCGACTGGCACAGATACGCAGTATTTT.

CDR3 nucleotide sequence: TGTGCCAGCACCCAGCCGGGGGTTGGCTACACCTTC. Residues: CASTQPGVGYTF. The chain carries TRBV28 and TRBJ1-2, with a tentative D call TRBD1 (5 bases). This CDR3 is 12 amino acids long. V shed 7 bases and J shed 7 bases, with 13 bases lying between them. Germline values: CDR1 MDHEN, CDR2 SYDVKM.

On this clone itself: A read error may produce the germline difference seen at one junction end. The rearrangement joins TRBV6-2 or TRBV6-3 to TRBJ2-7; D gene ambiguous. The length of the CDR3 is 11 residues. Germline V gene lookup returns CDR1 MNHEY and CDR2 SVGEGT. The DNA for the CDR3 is TGTGCCAGCAGTTACTCCTTCGAGCAGTACTTC. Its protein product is CASSYSFEQYF.

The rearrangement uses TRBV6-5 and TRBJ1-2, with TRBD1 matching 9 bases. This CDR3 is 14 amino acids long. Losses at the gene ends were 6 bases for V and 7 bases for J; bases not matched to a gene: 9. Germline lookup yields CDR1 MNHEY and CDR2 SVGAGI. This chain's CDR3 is CASSLGQGIGGYTF. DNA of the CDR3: TGTGCCAGCAGCCTTGGACAGGGGATTGGTGGCTACACCTTC.

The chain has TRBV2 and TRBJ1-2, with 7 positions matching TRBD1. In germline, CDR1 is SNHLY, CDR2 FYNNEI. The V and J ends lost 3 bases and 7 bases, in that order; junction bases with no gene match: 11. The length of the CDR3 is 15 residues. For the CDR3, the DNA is TGTGCCAGCAGTGAGAGGGGGCGATCTCCGGGTGGCTACACCTTC. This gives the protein CASSERGRSPGGYTF. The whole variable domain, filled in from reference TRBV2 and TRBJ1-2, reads EPEVTQTPSHQVTQMGQEVILRCVPISNHLYFYWYRQILGQKVEFLVSFYNNEISEKSEIFDDQFSVERPDGSNFTLKIRSTKLEDSAMYFCASSERGRSPGGYTFGSGTRLTVV.

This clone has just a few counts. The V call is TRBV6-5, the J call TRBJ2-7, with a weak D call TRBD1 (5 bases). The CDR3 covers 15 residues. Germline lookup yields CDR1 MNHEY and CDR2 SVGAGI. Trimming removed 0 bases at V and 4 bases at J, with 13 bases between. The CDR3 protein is CASSYSAAGKYEQYF. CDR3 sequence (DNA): TGTGCCAGCAGTTACTCGGCAGCAGGGAAGTACGAGCAGTACTTC.

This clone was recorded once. The CDR3 spells CASDRVRYEQYF. The CDR3 bases are TGTGCCAGCGACAGGGTTAGGTACGAGCAGTACTTC. The chain carries TRBV6-5 and TRBJ2-7, with 7 bases lining up with TRBD1. Per the germline V gene, CDR1 is MNHEY and CDR2 is SVGAGI. The J segment lost 4 bases and the V segment lost 8 bases, leaving 5 bases of the junction unmatched. CDR3 size: 12 residues.

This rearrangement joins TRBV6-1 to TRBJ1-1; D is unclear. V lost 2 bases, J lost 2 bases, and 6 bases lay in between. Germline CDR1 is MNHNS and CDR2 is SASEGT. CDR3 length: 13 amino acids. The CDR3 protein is CASSERGNTEAFF. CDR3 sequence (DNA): TGTGCCAGCAGTGAACGGGGAAACACTGAAGCTTTCTTT.

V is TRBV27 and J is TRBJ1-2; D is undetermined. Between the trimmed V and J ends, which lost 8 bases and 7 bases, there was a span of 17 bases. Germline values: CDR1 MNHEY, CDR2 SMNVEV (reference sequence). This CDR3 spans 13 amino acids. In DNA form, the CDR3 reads TGTGCCAGCCGACCTTCCCAGGTGGGTGGCTACACCTTC. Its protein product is CASRPSQVGGYTF.

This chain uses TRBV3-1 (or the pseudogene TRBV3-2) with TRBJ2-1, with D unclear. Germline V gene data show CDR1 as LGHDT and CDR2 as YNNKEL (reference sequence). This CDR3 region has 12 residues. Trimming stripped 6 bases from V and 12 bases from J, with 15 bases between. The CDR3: CASRARSSSQFF. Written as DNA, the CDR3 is TGTGCCAGCAGAGCCCGAAGTAGCTCGCAGTTCTTC.

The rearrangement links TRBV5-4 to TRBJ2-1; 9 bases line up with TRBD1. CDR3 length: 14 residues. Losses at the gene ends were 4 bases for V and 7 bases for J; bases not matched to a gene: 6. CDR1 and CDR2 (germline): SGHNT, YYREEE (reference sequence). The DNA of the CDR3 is TGTGCCAGCAGCACAGGGGGCTGGGAGAATGAGCAGTTCTTC. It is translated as CASSTGGWENEQFF.

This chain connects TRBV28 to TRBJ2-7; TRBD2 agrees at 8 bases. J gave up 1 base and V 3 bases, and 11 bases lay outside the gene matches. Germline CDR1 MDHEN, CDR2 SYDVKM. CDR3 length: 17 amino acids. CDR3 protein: CASSFVAGGRRSYEQYF. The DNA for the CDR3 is TGTGCCAGCAGTTTCGTGGCGGGAGGCCGAAGATCCTACGAGCAGTACTTC.

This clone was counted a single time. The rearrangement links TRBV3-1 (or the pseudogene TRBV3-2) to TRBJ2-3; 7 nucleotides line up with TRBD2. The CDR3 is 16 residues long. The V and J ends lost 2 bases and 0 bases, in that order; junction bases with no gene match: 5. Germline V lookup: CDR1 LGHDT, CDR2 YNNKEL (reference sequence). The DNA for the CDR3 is TGTGCCAGCAGCCAATATGGGGGGGGAAGCACAGATACGCAGTATTTT. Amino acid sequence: CASSQYGGGSTDTQYF.

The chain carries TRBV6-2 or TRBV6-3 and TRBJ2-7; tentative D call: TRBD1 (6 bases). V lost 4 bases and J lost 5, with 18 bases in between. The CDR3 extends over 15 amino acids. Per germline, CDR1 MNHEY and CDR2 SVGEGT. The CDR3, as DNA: TGTGCCAGCAGTTTCCCTGCCCAGGGGCCCAACGAGCAGTACTTC. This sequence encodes CASSFPAQGPNEQYF.

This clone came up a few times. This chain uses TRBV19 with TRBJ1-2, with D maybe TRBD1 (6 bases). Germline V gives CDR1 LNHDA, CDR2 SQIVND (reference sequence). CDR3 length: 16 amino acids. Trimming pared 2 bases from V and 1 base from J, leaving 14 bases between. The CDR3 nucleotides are TGTGCCAGTAGTATACCGGGACACCGCGTTAACTATGGCTACACCTTC. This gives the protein CASSIPGHRVNYGYTF. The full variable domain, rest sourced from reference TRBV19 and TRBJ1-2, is DGGITQSPKYLFRKEGQNVTLSCEQNLNHDAMYWYRQDPGQGLRLIYYSQIVNDFQKGDIAEGYSVSREKKESFPLTVTSAQKNPTAFYLCASSIPGHRVNYGYTFGSGTRLTVV.

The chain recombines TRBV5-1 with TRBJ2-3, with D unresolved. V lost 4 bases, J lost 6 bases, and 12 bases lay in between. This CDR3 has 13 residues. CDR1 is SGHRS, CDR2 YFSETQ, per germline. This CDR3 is CASSANSYDTQYF. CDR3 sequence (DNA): TGCGCCAGCAGCGCCAACAGTTACGATACGCAGTATTTT.

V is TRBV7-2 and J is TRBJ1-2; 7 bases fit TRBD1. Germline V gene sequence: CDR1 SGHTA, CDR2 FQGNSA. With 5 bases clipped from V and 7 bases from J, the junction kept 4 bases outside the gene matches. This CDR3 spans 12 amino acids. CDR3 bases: TGTGCCAGCAGCCCTCCAGGGGGTGGCTACACCTTC. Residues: CASSPPGGGYTF.

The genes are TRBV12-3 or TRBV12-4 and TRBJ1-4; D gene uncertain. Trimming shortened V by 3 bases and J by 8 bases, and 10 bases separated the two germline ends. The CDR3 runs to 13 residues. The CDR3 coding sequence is TGTGCCAGCAGTTTTAGCGGGCGGGAAAAACTGTTTTTT. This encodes CASSFSGREKLFF.

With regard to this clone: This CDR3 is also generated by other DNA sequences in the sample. CDR3: CASSSSSYEQYF. DNA of the CDR3: TGTGCCAGCAGTAGCTCCTCCTACGAGCAGTACTTC. The chain uses TRBV28 and TRBJ2-7, with D unclear. The CDR3 is made up of 12 amino acids. V dropped 5 bases and J dropped 0 bases, with 5 bases sitting between them. The germline V gene encodes CDR1 MDHEN and CDR2 SYDVKM.